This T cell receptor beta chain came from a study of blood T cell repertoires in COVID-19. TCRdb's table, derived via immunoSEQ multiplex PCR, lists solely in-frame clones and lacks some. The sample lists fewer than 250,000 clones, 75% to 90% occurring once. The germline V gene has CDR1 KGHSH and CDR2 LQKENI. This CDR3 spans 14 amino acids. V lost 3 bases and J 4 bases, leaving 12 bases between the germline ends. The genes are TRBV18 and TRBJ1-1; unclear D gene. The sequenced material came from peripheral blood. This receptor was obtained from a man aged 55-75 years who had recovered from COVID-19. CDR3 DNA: TGTGCCAGCTCACCGACGAGCCAGGTCACTGAAGCTTTCTTT. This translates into CASSPTSQVTEAFF. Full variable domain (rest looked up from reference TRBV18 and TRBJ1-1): NAGVMQNPRHLVRRRGQEARLRCSPMKGHSHVYWYRQLPEEGLKFMVYLQKENIIDESGMPKERFSAEFPKEGPSILRIQQVVRGDSAAYFCASSPTSQVTEAFFGQGTRLTVV.